This TCR beta chain was recorded in a study of blood T cell repertoires in COVID-19 (dated by TCRdb to the early 2020s). Broadly, across the study: Collaborator samples came from the United States, Italy and Spain and covered acute and convalescent phases of COVID-19. The prospective study material was composed of cDNA or gDNA derived from T cells, B-cell-depleted T cells, or PBMCs. The dataset comprised deeply sampled blood TCRbeta repertoires from subjects exposed to, actively infected with, or recovered from COVID-19. The repertoires were released in a freely available public database intended as a resource for research on the immune response to SARS-CoV-2. The samples were drawn from two sources: the first 160 participants of the ongoing ImmuneRACE study, and 1,200 or so subjects contributed by 6 global collaborators. Sample metadata almost always included a de-identified subject ID, COVID-19 status, age in years and sex. Where available, HLA class I and class II types were obtained from metadata supplied by the sample provider rather than from assay-based typing.

The immunoSEQ Assay, a bias-controlled multiplex PCR, was used to amplify TCRbeta CDR3 regions from genomic DNA. Regarding the original processing steps: Nucleated cell counts per sample were estimated from amplification of reference gene primers within the assay. To quantify the absolute abundance of each unique TCRbeta CDR3 rearrangement, sequence reads were collapsed and filtered. For each sample, productive Simpson clonality was calculated by taking the square root of Simpson's diversity index across productive rearrangements. As stored in TCRdb, this immuneACCESS dataset retains in-frame rearrangements with V and J assigned. A fraction of the clones does not appear; measured against another copy, unresolved V genes explain less than half of the discrepancy, and the remainder lacks a known reason. V, J and clone size are those of that table, while D and trimming were read from the DNA. The sample profile shows over 120,000 clones; approximately 88% of them were found once. The top ten constitute nearly 0.95% of the sample.

What the work shows at the level of the full study, not this receptor alone: How much clinical and demographic metadata was included differed by source and by participant, and the metadata was provided uncurated.

Whole blood was collected in K2EDTA tubes by collaborating institutions according to the institutions' own protocols. For TCRbeta analysis, collaborators shipped samples in one of three forms: frozen whole blood, isolated PBMCs, or DNA extracted from either of those sample types. As regards this clone: What this receptor recognizes is not known. One base away there is no much larger clone; base qualities are not given.

The sequence was collected from a woman between 50 and 59 years old with acute or convalescent COVID-19. The sample was peripheral blood.

The nucleotides read TGTGCCAGCAAGCAGACTTACACAGATACGCAGTATTTT. Its protein reads: CASKQTYTDTQYF. This chain joins TRBV2 to TRBJ2-3; the D gene lacks a confident call. A distance of 10 bases separates the germline ends of V and J, which lose 7 bases and 2 bases respectively. From the germline V gene, CDR1 is SNHLY and CDR2 is FYNNEI. The CDR3 contains 13 residues, cysteine and phenylalanine counted. Only the CDR3 DNA stays, 39 bases, in frame from base 1.